This TCR beta chain was captured by sequencing in a study of T cells after yellow fever vaccination. On the study more broadly: In the case of low-cell-number fractions, SMART-Seq v4 Ultra Low Input was used for preparation.

The 5'RACE template-switching step produced TCR cDNA and added a universal primer site and UMIs. Each CDR3 protein is one row after TCRdb ran MiXCR on the 5' RACE reads. This sample has 200,000 to 250,000 distinct CDR3 sequences, with about 7.1% found just once. CDR3 length: 13 amino acids. The germline V and J ends were trimmed by 9 bases and 3 bases, with 13 bases remaining between them. Germline CDR1 KGHDR, CDR2 SFDVKD. The sequencing here drew on CD4+ T cells sorted from PBMCs, taken 15 days after the yellow fever booster vaccination. The receptor comes from a young man who received the YFV17D yellow fever vaccine. V and J are TRBV24-1 and TRBJ1-1; tentative D call: TRBD1 (5 bases). The CDR3 DNA follows: TGTGCCACCGGGGGGGGGTTGGACACTGAAGCTTTCTTT. Protein sequence: CATGGGLDTEAFF.